The rows below give T cell receptor beta chains drawn from one sample of a study of blood T cell repertoires in COVID-19. Sequencing was performed with immunoSEQ multiplex PCR; in TCRdb, only in-frame clones are kept and a portion is missing. The sample has approximately 130,000 clones, roughly 86% seen once; the top ten hold over 10%. Sequences were obtained from peripheral blood. The receptors were sampled from a human donor in a cohort sampled during active COVID-19. The CDR3 runs from the conserved cysteine through the conserved F or W. The D gene is left open where the match is weak. Not all rows give a size; the values are once, few, many and, for expanded clones, a class.

clone size	V gene	J gene	D gene	CDR3 protein	CDR3 DNA
.	TRBV6-5	TRBJ1-1	.	CASSYSTGGGTEAFF	TGTGCCAGCAGTTACTCGACGGGAGGAGGGACTGAAGCTTTCTTT
.	TRBV14	TRBJ2-7	.	CASSQPGLRSYEQYF	TGTGCCAGCAGCCAACCCGGTCTGCGCTCCTACGAGCAGTACTTC
.	TRBV5-1	TRBJ2-3	.	CASSYFGEGTDTQYF	TGCGCCAGCAGCTATTTCGGGGAGGGCACAGATACGCAGTATTTT
.	TRBV2	TRBJ2-7	TRBD2	CASSEVLAGDLGF	TGTGCCAGCAGTGAAGTGCTAGCGGGGGACCTAGGGTTC
.	TRBV9	TRBJ1-2	TRBD1	CASSTYGTGVYGYTF	TGTGCCAGCAGCACCTACGGGACAGGGGTTTATGGCTACACCTTC
.	TRBV30	TRBJ1-5	.	CAWSVTNSNQPQHF	TGTGCCTGGAGTGTCACAAATAGCAATCAGCCCCAGCATTTT
.	TRBV7-8	TRBJ1-1	.	CASSLDLTTEAFF	TGTGCCAGCAGCCTGGACTTGACCACTGAAGCTTTCTTT
.	TRBV4-1	TRBJ2-2	TRBD1	CASSQPSGGYTGELFF	TGCGCCAGCAGCCAACCTTCAGGGGGTTACACCGGGGAGCTGTTTTTT
.	TRBV2	TRBJ1-5	.	CASSAPDRFPNSNQPQHF	TGTGCCAGCAGTGCCCCTGACAGGTTCCCGAATAGCAATCAGCCCCAGCATTTT
.	TRBV3-1/TRBV3-2	TRBJ2-7	TRBD2	CASSPFSGGTYF	TGTGCCAGCAGTCCGTTTAGCGGGGGGACGTACTTC
.	TRBV7-3	TRBJ2-3	TRBD1	CASSLTGLRTDTQYF	TGTGCCAGCAGCTTGACAGGGTTGAGAACAGATACGCAGTATTTT
.	TRBV5-1	TRBJ2-3	TRBD1	CASSTTGGVTDTQYF	TGCGCCAGCAGCACTACAGGGGGAGTTACAGATACGCAGTATTTT
.	TRBV6-5	TRBJ2-7	.	CASRVGHHDSYEQYF	TGTGCCAGCAGGGTAGGACACCATGACTCCTACGAGCAGTACTTC
.	TRBV24-1	TRBJ2-7	TRBD1	CATILPGQHITHSYEQYF	TGTGCCACCATTCTACCGGGACAGCACATTACCCACTCCTACGAGCAGTACTTC
once	TRBV7-2	TRBJ2-3	TRBD2	CASSLKRGGLDTQYF	TGTGCCAGCAGCCTTAAGCGGGGGGGCCTCGATACGCAGTATTTT
.	TRBV5-1	TRBJ2-1	TRBD1	CASSMDRAYEQFF	TGCGCCAGCAGTATGGACAGGGCGTATGAGCAGTTCTTC
.	TRBV6-4	TRBJ1-6	TRBD1	CASSLRGQGNSPLHF	TGTGCCAGCAGTCTCCGGGGACAGGGGAATTCACCCCTCCACTTT
.	TRBV5-1	TRBJ2-2	TRBD2	CASSPLAENTGELFF	TGCGCCAGCAGCCCTCTAGCGGAGAACACCGGGGAGCTGTTTTTT
.	TRBV15	TRBJ1-2	.	CATSRDATAIYGYTF	TGTGCCACCAGCAGAGATGCGACAGCGATCTATGGCTACACCTTC
.	TRBV7-9	TRBJ2-3	TRBD1	CASSPGGLDTQYF	TGTGCCAGCAGCCCAGGGGGTTTAGATACGCAGTATTTT